The sequence of this T cell receptor (beta chain) was determined in a study of cytomegalovirus exposure and HLA in healthy donors. Whole-study context: Most genotyped donors, approximately 77% of fewer than 400, had Caucasian-associated genetic ancestry.

Participants comprised healthy donors of bone marrow. The PCR employed 60 Vbeta primers together with 13 Jbeta primers. Clones were read by immunoSEQ multiplex PCR, and TCRdb kept only the in-frame ones, dropping some. The data show around 150,000 clones, approximately 79% seen once. The CDR3 is 15 amino acids. Germline V CDR1 and CDR2: MDHEN, SYDVKM. The ends were cut back, 6 bases at V and 2 bases at J, with 13 bases in the middle. This sequence originates from a man over 45 in good health and CMV-seropositive. The chain joins TRBV28 to TRBJ1-4; tentatively, D is TRBD1 (6 bases). Sequenced material: PBMCs. The CDR3 DNA reads TGTGCCAGCAGCCCCAGGACAGACACTAATGAAAAACTGTTTTTT. Translated, it gives CASSPRTDTNEKLFF. Together with reference TRBV28 and TRBJ1-4, the CDR3 gives the full variable domain: DVKVTQSSRYLVKRTGEKVFLECVQDMDHENMFWYRQDPGLGLRLIYFSYDVKMKEKGDIPEGYSVSREKKERFSLILESASTNQTSMYLCASSPRTDTNEKLFFGSGTQLSVL.